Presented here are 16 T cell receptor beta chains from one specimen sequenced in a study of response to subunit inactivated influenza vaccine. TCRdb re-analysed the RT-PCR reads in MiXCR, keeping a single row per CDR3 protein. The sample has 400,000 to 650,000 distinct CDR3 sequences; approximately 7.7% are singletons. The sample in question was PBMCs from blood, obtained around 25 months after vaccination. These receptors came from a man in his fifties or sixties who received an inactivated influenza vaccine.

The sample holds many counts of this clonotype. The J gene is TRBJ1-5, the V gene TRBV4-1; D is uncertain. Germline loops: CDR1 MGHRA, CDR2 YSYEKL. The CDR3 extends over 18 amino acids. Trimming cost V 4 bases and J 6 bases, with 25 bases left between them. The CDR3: CASSLLPPALAMGQPQHF. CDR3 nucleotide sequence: TGCGCCAGCAGCCTCCTCCCGCCGGCATTAGCAATGGGTCAGCCCCAGCATTTT.

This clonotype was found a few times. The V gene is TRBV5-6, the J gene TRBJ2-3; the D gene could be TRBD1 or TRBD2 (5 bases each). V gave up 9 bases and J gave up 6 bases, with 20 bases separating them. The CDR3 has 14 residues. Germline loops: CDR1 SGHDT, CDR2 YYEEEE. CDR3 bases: TGTGCCACTCAAACCGGGACCGTAAGGGATACGCAGTATTTT. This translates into CATQTGTVRDTQYF. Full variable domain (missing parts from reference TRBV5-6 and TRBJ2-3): DAGVTQSPTHLIKTRGQQVTLRCSPKSGHDTVSWYQQALGQGPQFIFQYYEEEERQRGNFPDRFSGHQFPNYSSELNVNALLLGDSALYLCATQTGTVRDTQYFGPGTRLTVL.

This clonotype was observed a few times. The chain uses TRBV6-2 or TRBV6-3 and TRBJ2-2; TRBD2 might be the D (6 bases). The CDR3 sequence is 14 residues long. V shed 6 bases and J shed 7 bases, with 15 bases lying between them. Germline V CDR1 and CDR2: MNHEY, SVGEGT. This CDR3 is CASRLAESNGELFF. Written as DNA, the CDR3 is TGTGCCAGCAGATTAGCGGAATCGAACGGGGAGCTGTTTTTT.

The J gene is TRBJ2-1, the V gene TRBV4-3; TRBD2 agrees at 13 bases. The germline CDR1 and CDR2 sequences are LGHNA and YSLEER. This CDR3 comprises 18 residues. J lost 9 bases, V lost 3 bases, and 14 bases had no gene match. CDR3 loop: CASSQATSGRADEGEQFF. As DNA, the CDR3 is TGCGCCAGCAGCCAGGCTACTAGCGGGAGGGCCGACGAGGGTGAGCAGTTCTTC.

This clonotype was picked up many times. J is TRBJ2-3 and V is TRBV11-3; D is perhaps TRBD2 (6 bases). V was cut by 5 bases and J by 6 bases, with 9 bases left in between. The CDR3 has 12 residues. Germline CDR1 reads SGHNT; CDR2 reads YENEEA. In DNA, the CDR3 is TGTGCCAGCAGCCCGGAGGGGGATACGCAGTATTTT. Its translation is CASSPEGDTQYF. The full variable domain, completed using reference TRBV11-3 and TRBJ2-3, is EAGVVQSPRYKIIEKKQPVAFWCNPISGHNTLYWYLQNLGQGPELLIRYENEEAVDDSQLPKDRFSAERLKGVDSTLKIQPAELGDSAVYLCASSPEGDTQYFGPGTRLTVL.

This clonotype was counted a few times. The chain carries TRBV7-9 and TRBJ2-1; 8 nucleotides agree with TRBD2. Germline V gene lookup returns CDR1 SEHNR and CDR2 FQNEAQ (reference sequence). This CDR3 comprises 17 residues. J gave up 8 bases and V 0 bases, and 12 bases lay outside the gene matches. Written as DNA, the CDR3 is TGTGCCAGCAGCTTAGCGGCGACTAGCGCGAATAGGTATGAGCAGTTCTTC. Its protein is CASSLAATSANRYEQFF.

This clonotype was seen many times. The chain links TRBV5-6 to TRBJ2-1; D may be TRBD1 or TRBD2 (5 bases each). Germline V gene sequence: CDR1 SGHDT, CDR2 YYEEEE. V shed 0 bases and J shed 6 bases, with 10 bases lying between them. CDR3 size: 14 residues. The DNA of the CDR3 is TGTGCCAGCAGCTTGGCCGGGGCGATCAATGAGCAGTTCTTC. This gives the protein CASSLAGAINEQFF. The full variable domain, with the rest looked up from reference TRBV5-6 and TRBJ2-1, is DAGVTQSPTHLIKTRGQQVTLRCSPKSGHDTVSWYQQALGQGPQFIFQYYEEEERQRGNFPDRFSGHQFPNYSSELNVNALLLGDSALYLCASSLAGAINEQFFGPGTRLTVL.

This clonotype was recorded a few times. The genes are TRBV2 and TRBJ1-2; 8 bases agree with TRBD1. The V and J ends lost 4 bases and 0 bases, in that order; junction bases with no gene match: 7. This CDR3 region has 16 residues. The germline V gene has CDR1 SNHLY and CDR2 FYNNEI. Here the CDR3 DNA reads TGTGCCAGCAGTGTTGGGGACAGGCTCGCTAACTATGGCTACACCTTC. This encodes CASSVGDRLANYGYTF.

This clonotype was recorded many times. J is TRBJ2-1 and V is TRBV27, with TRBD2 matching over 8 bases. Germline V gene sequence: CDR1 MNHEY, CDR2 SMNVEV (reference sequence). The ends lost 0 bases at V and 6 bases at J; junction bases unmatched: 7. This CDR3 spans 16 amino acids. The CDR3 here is CASSLSTGRAANEQFF. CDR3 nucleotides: TGTGCCAGCAGTTTATCTACCGGGAGGGCGGCCAATGAGCAGTTCTTC.

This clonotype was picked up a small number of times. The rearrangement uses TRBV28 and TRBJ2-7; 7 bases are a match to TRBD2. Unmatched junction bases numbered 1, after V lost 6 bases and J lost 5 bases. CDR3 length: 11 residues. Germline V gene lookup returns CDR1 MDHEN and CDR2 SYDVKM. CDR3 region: CASRGRDEQYF. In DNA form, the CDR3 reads TGTGCCAGCAGGGGGAGGGACGAGCAGTACTTC. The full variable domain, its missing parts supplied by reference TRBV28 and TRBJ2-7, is DVKVTQSSRYLVKRTGEKVFLECVQDMDHENMFWYRQDPGLGLRLIYFSYDVKMKEKGDIPEGYSVSREKKERFSLILESASTNQTSMYLCASRGRDEQYFGPGTRLTVT.

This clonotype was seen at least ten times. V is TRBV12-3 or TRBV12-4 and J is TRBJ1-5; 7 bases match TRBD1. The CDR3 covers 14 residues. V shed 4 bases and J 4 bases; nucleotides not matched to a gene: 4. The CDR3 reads CASSSGTANQPQHF. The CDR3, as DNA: TGTGCCAGCAGTTCTGGGACAGCGAATCAGCCCCAGCATTTT.

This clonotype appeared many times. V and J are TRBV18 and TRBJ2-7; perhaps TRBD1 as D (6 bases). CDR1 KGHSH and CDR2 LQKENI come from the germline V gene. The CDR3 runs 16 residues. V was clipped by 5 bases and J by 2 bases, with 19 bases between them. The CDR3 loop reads CASSAATGPGPYEQYF. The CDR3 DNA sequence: TGTGCCAGCTCAGCCGCGACAGGACCGGGCCCCTACGAGCAGTACTTC.

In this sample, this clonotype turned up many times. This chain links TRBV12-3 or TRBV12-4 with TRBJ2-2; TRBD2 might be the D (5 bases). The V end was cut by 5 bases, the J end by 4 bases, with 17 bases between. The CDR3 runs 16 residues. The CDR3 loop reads CASSPSPKGVTGELFF. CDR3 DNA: TGTGCCAGCAGTCCAAGTCCCAAGGGAGTCACCGGGGAGCTGTTTTTT.

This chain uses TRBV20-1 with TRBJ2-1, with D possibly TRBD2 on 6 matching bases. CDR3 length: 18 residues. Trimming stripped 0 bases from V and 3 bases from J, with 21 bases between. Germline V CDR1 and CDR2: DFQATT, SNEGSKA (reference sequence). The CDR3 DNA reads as TGCAGTGCTAGAGATATCCGCCAGGGAGGAGACTACTACAATGAGCAGTTCTTC. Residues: CSARDIRQGGDYYNEQFF.

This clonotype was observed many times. For the CDR3, the DNA is TGTGCCAGCAGCCAAATAGCGGGAGGGGGGAATGAGCAGTTCTTC. This encodes CASSQIAGGGNEQFF. J is TRBJ2-1 and V is TRBV14, with 11 bases lining up with TRBD2. This CDR3 is built from 15 residues. The V gene end was trimmed by 2 bases and the J gene end by 7 bases; junction bases not matched to a gene: 4. Germline V gene lookup returns CDR1 SGHDN and CDR2 FVKESK.

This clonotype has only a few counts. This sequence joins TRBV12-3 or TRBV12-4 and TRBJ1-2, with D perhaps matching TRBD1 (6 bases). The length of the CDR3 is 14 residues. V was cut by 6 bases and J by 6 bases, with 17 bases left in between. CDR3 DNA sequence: TGTGCCAGCAGCCCCGGGACATTTGTGGATGGCTACACCTTC. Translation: CASSPGTFVDGYTF.